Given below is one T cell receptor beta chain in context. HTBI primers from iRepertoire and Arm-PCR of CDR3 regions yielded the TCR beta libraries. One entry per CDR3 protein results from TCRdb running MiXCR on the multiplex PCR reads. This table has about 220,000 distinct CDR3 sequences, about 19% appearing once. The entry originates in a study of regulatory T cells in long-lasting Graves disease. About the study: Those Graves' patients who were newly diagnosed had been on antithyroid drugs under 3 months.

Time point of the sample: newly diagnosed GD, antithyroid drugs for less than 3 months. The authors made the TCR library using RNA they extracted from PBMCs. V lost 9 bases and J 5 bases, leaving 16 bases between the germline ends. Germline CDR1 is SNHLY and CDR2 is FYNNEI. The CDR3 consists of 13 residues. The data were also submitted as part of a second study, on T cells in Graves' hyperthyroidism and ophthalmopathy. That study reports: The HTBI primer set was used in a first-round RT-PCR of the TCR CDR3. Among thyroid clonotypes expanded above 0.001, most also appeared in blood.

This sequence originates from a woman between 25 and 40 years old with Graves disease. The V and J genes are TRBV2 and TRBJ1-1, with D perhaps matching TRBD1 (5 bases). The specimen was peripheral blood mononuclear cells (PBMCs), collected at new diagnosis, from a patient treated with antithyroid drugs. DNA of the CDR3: TGTGCCAGTGGAGGGAGGGGAGGAACTGAAGCTTTCTTT. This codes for CASGGRGGTEAFF.